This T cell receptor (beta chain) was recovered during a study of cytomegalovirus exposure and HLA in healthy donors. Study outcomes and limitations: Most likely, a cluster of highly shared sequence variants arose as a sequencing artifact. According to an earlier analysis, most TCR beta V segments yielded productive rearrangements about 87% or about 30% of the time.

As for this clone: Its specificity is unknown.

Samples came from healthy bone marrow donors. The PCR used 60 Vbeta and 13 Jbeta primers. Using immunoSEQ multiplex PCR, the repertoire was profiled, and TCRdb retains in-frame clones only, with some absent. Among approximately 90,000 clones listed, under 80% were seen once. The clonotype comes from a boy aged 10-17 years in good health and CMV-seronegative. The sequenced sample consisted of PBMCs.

This chain's CDR3 is CASSSVPGAYNEQFF. CDR3 nucleotides: TGTGCCAGCAGCTCCGTACCGGGAGCCTACAATGAGCAGTTCTTC. The V and J genes are TRBV7-2 and TRBJ2-1; possible D gene TRBD2, 6 bases. V lost 4 bases and J lost 2, with 12 bases in between. Looked up from germline, CDR1 is SGHTA and CDR2 is FQGNSA. This CDR3 is built from 15 residues.